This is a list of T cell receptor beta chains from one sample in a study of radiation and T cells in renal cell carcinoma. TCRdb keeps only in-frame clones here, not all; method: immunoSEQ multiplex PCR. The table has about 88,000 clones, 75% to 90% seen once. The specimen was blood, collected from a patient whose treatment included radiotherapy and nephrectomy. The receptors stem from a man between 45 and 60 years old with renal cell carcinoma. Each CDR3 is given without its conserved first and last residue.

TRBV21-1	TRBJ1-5	ASSKVDRVQPQH
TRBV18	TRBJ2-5	ASSQPAVRETQY
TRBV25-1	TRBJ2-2	ASSEGERDTGELF
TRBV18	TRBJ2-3	ASSPLAGSRTDTQY
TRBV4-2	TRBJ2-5	ASSQDGTSGAKQETQY
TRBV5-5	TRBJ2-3	ASSLLAGPNTQY
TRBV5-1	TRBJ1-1	ASSLESVFEAF
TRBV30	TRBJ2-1	AWSGGQEGEQF
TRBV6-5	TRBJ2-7	ASSTGPGPSYEQY
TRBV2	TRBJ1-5	ASSEQWVASNQPQH
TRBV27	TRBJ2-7	ASSSGTGIPYEQY
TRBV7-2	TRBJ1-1	ASSSGGFGTEAF
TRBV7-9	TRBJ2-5	ASSLPEYQETQY
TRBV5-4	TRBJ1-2	ASSLDLGNYGYT
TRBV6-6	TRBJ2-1	ASRPTGQGNNEQF
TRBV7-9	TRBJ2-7	ASSWTGPSYEQY
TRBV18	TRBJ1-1	ASSPGQENTEAF
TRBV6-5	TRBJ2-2	ASSYFRGTNTGELF
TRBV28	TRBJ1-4	ASRHQGHNEKLF
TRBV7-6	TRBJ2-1	ASSSGLANNEQF
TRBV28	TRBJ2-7	ASSSVLGYEQY
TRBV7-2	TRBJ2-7	ASSLGEHSYEQY
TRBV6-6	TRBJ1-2	ATHRDSADGYT
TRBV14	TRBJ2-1	ASSQDRIGQGFGEQF
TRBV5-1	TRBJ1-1	ASSFGNDRNTEAF
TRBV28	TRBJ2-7	ASSSTGYEQY
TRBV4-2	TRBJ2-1	ASSRGGYNEQF
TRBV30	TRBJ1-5	AWTQGGSSNQPQH
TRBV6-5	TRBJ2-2	ASSPLAGRIGELF
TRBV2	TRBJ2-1	ASRMGSSYNEQF
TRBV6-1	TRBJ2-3	ASSELSPGSGWEDTQY
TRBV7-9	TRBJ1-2	ASSPGTIGYT